Included here is one T cell receptor (beta chain) sequence, with context. Its antigen is as yet unknown. As TCR cDNA was made by 5'RACE template switching, a universal primer site and UMIs were added. From the 5' RACE reads, TCRdb called clonotypes with MiXCR, one entry per CDR3 protein. The sample yields 500,000 to 650,000 distinct CDR3 sequences, about 15% seen once. The entry originates in a study of T cells after yellow fever vaccination. General study results and limits: Secondary responses were weaker yet peaked faster, day 5 versus 15. Most primary-vaccination clones recurred post-booster (around 95% CD4, about 87% CD8).

The length of the CDR3 is 13 residues. Germline CDR1 reads SGHTA; CDR2 reads FQGTGA. V was cut by 5 bases and J by 3 bases, with 10 bases left in between. The sequence derives from a man aged 18-30 years who received the YFV17D yellow fever vaccine. This sequence joins TRBV7-3 and TRBJ1-1; no clear D gene. Sample: PBMCs, taken more than 4 days after the first yellow fever vaccination. This chain's CDR3 is CASSNNGDTEAFF. In nucleotides, the CDR3 is TGTGCCAGCAGCAATAATGGGGACACTGAAGCTTTCTTT.